This is a list of T cell receptor beta chains from one sample in a study of blood T cell repertoires in COVID-19. Repertoires were generated with immunoSEQ multiplex PCR, while TCRdb's copy carries only in-frame clones and drops some. The repertoire holds around 140,000 clones, approximately 84% seen once, with approximately 18% in the top ten. Material for sequencing was peripheral blood. The receptors originated from a woman aged 80 or older with acute or convalescent COVID-19. CDR3s include the opening cysteine and the closing phenylalanine or tryptophan. Each record gives: clone size, D gene, J gene, V gene, CDR3 DNA, CDR3 protein. D genes are given only for firm matches. Part of the rows lack a size; the others show once, few, many or a class for expanded clones.

clone size: NA; D gene: NA; J gene: TRBJ2-7; V gene: TRBV5-6; CDR3 DNA: TGTGCCAGCAGCTCAATGGCGGGTCCCCCCGGATACGAGCAGTACTTC; CDR3 protein: CASSSMAGPPGYEQYF
clone size: NA; D gene: NA; J gene: TRBJ2-5; V gene: TRBV5-6; CDR3 DNA: TGTGCCAGCAGCTCACATTCTCTTGAGACCCAGTACTTC; CDR3 protein: CASSSHSLETQYF
clone size: NA; D gene: NA; J gene: TRBJ2-2; V gene: TRBV9; CDR3 DNA: TGTGCCAGCAGCGCAATGATGACAGTGCTTTACACCGGGGAGCTGTTTTTT; CDR3 protein: CASSAMMTVLYTGELFF
clone size: NA; D gene: NA; J gene: TRBJ2-7; V gene: TRBV10-3; CDR3 DNA: TGTGCCATCAGTTTAGGTTTGGAGTACGACGAGCAGTACTTC; CDR3 protein: CAISLGLEYDEQYF
clone size: NA; D gene: TRBD1; J gene: TRBJ1-6; V gene: TRBV19; CDR3 DNA: TGTGCCAGTGTCGCGGACAGGGCCTTTGATTCACCCCTCCACTTT; CDR3 protein: CASVADRAFDSPLHF
clone size: NA; D gene: NA; J gene: TRBJ2-1; V gene: TRBV10-1; CDR3 DNA: TGCGCCAGCAGTGAATCACCTAACAATGAGCAGTTCTTC; CDR3 protein: CASSESPNNEQFF
clone size: NA; D gene: NA; J gene: TRBJ1-1; V gene: TRBV29-1; CDR3 DNA: TGCAGCGTCACTAGGGGGATGAACACTGAAGCTTTCTTT; CDR3 protein: CSVTRGMNTEAFF
clone size: few; D gene: NA; J gene: TRBJ1-1; V gene: TRBV29-1; CDR3 DNA: TGCAGCGTTGAAGATCCGTGGGGGGGTCCTGAAGCTTTCTTT; CDR3 protein: CSVEDPWGGPEAFF
clone size: NA; D gene: TRBD2; J gene: TRBJ2-7; V gene: TRBV6-2/TRBV6-3; CDR3 DNA: TGTGCCAGCAGTTACGGGATGACTAGCGGGCCCGCGGCTGAGCAGTACTTC; CDR3 protein: CASSYGMTSGPAAEQYF
clone size: NA; D gene: TRBD1; J gene: TRBJ1-1; V gene: TRBV6-5; CDR3 DNA: TGTGCCAGCAGTCGGGATCAGGGGGTGGCTGAAGCTTTCTTT; CDR3 protein: CASSRDQGVAEAFF
clone size: NA; D gene: NA; J gene: TRBJ1-1; V gene: TRBV3-1/TRBV3-2; CDR3 DNA: TGTGCCAGCAGCCAAGAACAGGGATCTGAAGCTTTCTTT; CDR3 protein: CASSQEQGSEAFF
clone size: NA; D gene: NA; J gene: TRBJ2-2; V gene: TRBV21-1; CDR3 DNA: TGTGCCAGCAGCACGGGACTAGCGGGAGGGCCGGGCGGGGAGCTGTTTTTT; CDR3 protein: CASSTGLAGGPGGELFF
clone size: NA; D gene: NA; J gene: TRBJ2-7; V gene: TRBV7-8; CDR3 DNA: TGTGCCAGCAGACACGCGCGGTTGGGACACTACGAGCAGTACTTC; CDR3 protein: CASRHARLGHYEQYF
clone size: once; D gene: TRBD1; J gene: TRBJ1-5; V gene: TRBV10-2; CDR3 DNA: TGCGCCAGCAGTGGAGGAGGGGGCGTAAATCAGCCCCAGCATTTT; CDR3 protein: CASSGGGGVNQPQHF
clone size: NA; D gene: TRBD1; J gene: TRBJ1-2; V gene: TRBV4-3; CDR3 DNA: TGCGCCAGCAGCCACCCAGAAGGCACGACAGGGTTCGATGGCTACACCTTC; CDR3 protein: CASSHPEGTTGFDGYTF
clone size: NA; D gene: TRBD1; J gene: TRBJ1-6; V gene: TRBV7-2; CDR3 DNA: TGTGCCAGCAGCTCGACAGGGGCCCCTTCACCCCTCCACTTT; CDR3 protein: CASSSTGAPSPLHF
clone size: NA; D gene: NA; J gene: TRBJ2-7; V gene: TRBV14; CDR3 DNA: TGTGCCAGCAGCCTAACCGGGACAAATTACGAGCAGTACTTC; CDR3 protein: CASSLTGTNYEQYF
clone size: NA; D gene: NA; J gene: TRBJ2-1; V gene: TRBV7-2; CDR3 DNA: TGTGCCAGCAGCCCGACTGGGTACTCCTACAATGAGCAGTTCTTC; CDR3 protein: CASSPTGYSYNEQFF
clone size: NA; D gene: NA; J gene: TRBJ1-5; V gene: TRBV30; CDR3 DNA: TGTGCCTGGAGTGTAAGCTTTAGCAGTAATCAGCCCCAGCATTTT; CDR3 protein: CAWSVSFSSNQPQHF
clone size: NA; D gene: TRBD1; J gene: TRBJ1-1; V gene: TRBV18; CDR3 DNA: TGTGCCAGCTCAGGGACAGGGACCATGAACACTGAAGCTTTCTTT; CDR3 protein: CASSGTGTMNTEAFF
clone size: NA; D gene: NA; J gene: TRBJ1-2; V gene: TRBV3-1/TRBV3-2; CDR3 DNA: TGTGCCACTATAGACAGCTACTATGGCTACACCTTC; CDR3 protein: CATIDSYYGYTF
clone size: NA; D gene: TRBD1; J gene: TRBJ1-4; V gene: TRBV6-5; CDR3 DNA: TGTGCCAGCAGCGCCAACAGGGGACGAGAAAAACTGTTTTTT; CDR3 protein: CASSANRGREKLFF
clone size: NA; D gene: NA; J gene: TRBJ1-1; V gene: TRBV19; CDR3 DNA: TGTGCCAGTAGTACACAGGACAGACCGAACACTGAAGCTTTCTTT; CDR3 protein: CASSTQDRPNTEAFF
clone size: NA; D gene: NA; J gene: TRBJ1-5; V gene: TRBV19; CDR3 DNA: TGTGCCAGTAGTATGGGCCCCCATCGTAGCAATCAGCCCCAGCATTTT; CDR3 protein: CASSMGPHRSNQPQHF
clone size: NA; D gene: TRBD1; J gene: TRBJ2-7; V gene: TRBV29-1; CDR3 DNA: TGCAGCGTGGGGACAGGGAGTGCCCCCTACGAGCAGTACTTC; CDR3 protein: CSVGTGSAPYEQYF
clone size: NA; D gene: NA; J gene: TRBJ1-1; V gene: TRBV5-1; CDR3 DNA: TGCGCCAGCAGCAGGAACAGAGAGACGAACACTGAAGCTTTCTTT; CDR3 protein: CASSRNRETNTEAFF
clone size: NA; D gene: NA; J gene: TRBJ1-3; V gene: TRBV11-2; CDR3 DNA: TGTGCCAGCAGCTTAATGGGGAGCTCTGGAAACACCATATATTTT; CDR3 protein: CASSLMGSSGNTIYF
clone size: once; D gene: TRBD1; J gene: TRBJ2-7; V gene: TRBV4-3; CDR3 DNA: TGCGCCAGCAGCCAAGGGAGACAGGGCTACGAGCAGTACTTC; CDR3 protein: CASSQGRQGYEQYF
clone size: NA; D gene: NA; J gene: TRBJ1-1; V gene: TRBV11-2; CDR3 DNA: TGTGCCAGCAGCACCAGGGGTAGAGAAGCTTTCTTT; CDR3 protein: CASSTRGREAFF
clone size: NA; D gene: NA; J gene: TRBJ1-2; V gene: TRBV30; CDR3 DNA: TGTGCCTGGAGTTGGCAGGGGAATCTCTATGGCTACACCTTC; CDR3 protein: CAWSWQGNLYGYTF
clone size: NA; D gene: TRBD1; J gene: TRBJ1-1; V gene: TRBV5-1; CDR3 DNA: TGCGCCAGCAGCTTGACAGGGACAGCCGTCACTGAAGCTTTCTTT; CDR3 protein: CASSLTGTAVTEAFF
clone size: NA; D gene: NA; J gene: TRBJ1-1; V gene: TRBV5-8; CDR3 DNA: TGTGCCAGCAGCAACGGGAACACTGAAGCTTTCTTT; CDR3 protein: CASSNGNTEAFF
clone size: once; D gene: TRBD1; J gene: TRBJ2-1; V gene: TRBV29-1; CDR3 DNA: TGCAGCGCGGGGACAGGGAACGATGAGCAGTTCTTC; CDR3 protein: CSAGTGNDEQFF
clone size: NA; D gene: NA; J gene: TRBJ2-7; V gene: TRBV5-8; CDR3 DNA: TGTGCCAGCAGTCCACAGACCTACGAGCAGTACTTC; CDR3 protein: CASSPQTYEQYF
clone size: few; D gene: NA; J gene: TRBJ1-5; V gene: TRBV30; CDR3 DNA: TGTGCCTGGAGTGCGGGGTCCAACAATCAGCCCCAGCATTTT; CDR3 protein: CAWSAGSNNQPQHF
clone size: once; D gene: NA; J gene: TRBJ2-7; V gene: TRBV6-6; CDR3 DNA: TGTGCCAGCGGAACTAACAGGGTCCCCTACGAGCAGTACTTC; CDR3 protein: CASGTNRVPYEQYF
clone size: few; D gene: NA; J gene: TRBJ2-1; V gene: TRBV7-2; CDR3 DNA: TGTGCCAGCAGCTTAGCGCTGAGGTCGGCGGAGCAGTTCTTC; CDR3 protein: CASSLALRSAEQFF
clone size: NA; D gene: NA; J gene: TRBJ1-1; V gene: TRBV29-1; CDR3 DNA: TGCAGCGTTGAGATCTTGGAGGGCACTGAAGCTTTCTTT; CDR3 protein: CSVEILEGTEAFF
clone size: NA; D gene: NA; J gene: TRBJ1-6; V gene: TRBV9; CDR3 DNA: TGTGCCAGCAGCGTAGGGACAGCCTATAATTCACCCCTCCACTTT; CDR3 protein: CASSVGTAYNSPLHF
clone size: few; D gene: NA; J gene: TRBJ2-1; V gene: TRBV6-2/TRBV6-3; CDR3 DNA: TGTGCCAGCAGTTACAGTCGAACTCTGACCTACAATGAGCAGTTCTTC; CDR3 protein: CASSYSRTLTYNEQFF
clone size: NA; D gene: TRBD2; J gene: TRBJ2-1; V gene: TRBV29-1; CDR3 DNA: TGCAGCGTTGGACTAGCGGGAGGAGATGGCGCCTACAATGAGCAGTTCTTC; CDR3 protein: CSVGLAGGDGAYNEQFF
clone size: NA; D gene: TRBD2; J gene: TRBJ2-1; V gene: TRBV5-1; CDR3 DNA: TGCGCCAGCAGCTTAGGTAGCGGGGGTAACAATGAGCAGTTCTTC; CDR3 protein: CASSLGSGGNNEQFF
clone size: NA; D gene: NA; J gene: TRBJ1-2; V gene: TRBV18; CDR3 DNA: TGTGCCAGCTCACCAAAAGACAGGACGGACTATGGCTACACCTTC; CDR3 protein: CASSPKDRTDYGYTF
clone size: NA; D gene: TRBD1; J gene: TRBJ2-5; V gene: TRBV2; CDR3 DNA: TGTGCCAGGCAAGAAGGGGGCTTCCCTCAAGAGACCCAGTACTTC; CDR3 protein: CARQEGGFPQETQYF
clone size: NA; D gene: TRBD1; J gene: TRBJ2-1; V gene: TRBV11-2; CDR3 DNA: TGTGCCAGCAGCTTAGGGGGACAGGGAGGCGGGAATGAGCAGTTCTTC; CDR3 protein: CASSLGGQGGGNEQFF
clone size: NA; D gene: NA; J gene: TRBJ2-1; V gene: TRBV7-2; CDR3 DNA: TGTGCCAGCAGCTCTGAAGCAGGGGCCCTCAATGAGCAGTTCTTC; CDR3 protein: CASSSEAGALNEQFF
clone size: NA; D gene: TRBD2; J gene: TRBJ2-3; V gene: TRBV7-2; CDR3 DNA: TGTGCCAGCAGCTTAGAGGGCGGGGGGGCCATGTATACGCAGTATTTT; CDR3 protein: CASSLEGGGAMYTQYF
clone size: few; D gene: TRBD1; J gene: TRBJ1-1; V gene: TRBV10-1; CDR3 DNA: TGCGCCAGTGCCAGGGGGCGCGGGACTGAAGCTTTCTTT; CDR3 protein: CASARGRGTEAFF
clone size: NA; D gene: NA; J gene: TRBJ1-5; V gene: TRBV19; CDR3 DNA: TGTGCCAGTAGTATAGCCCCGGCTGGGGCGAGCAATCAGCCCCAGCATTTT; CDR3 protein: CASSIAPAGASNQPQHF
clone size: once; D gene: TRBD2; J gene: TRBJ2-3; V gene: TRBV12-5; CDR3 DNA: TGTGCTAGTGGTTTGGTACTAGCGGGGGGCTACCGAAGCACAGATACGCAGTATTTT; CDR3 protein: CASGLVLAGGYRSTDTQYF